This TCR beta chain was sequenced during a study of blood T cell repertoires in COVID-19. The junction had 8 bases not matched to a gene; V was cut back by 5 bases and J by 8 bases. This CDR3 contains 13 residues. Germline values: CDR1 SEHNR, CDR2 FQNEAQ (reference sequence). Libraries were prepared by immunoSEQ multiplex PCR; TCRdb keeps only in-frame clonotypes and omits some of them. The top ten clones hold under 2% of a sample with more than 200,000 clones, more than 75% of them seen once. The TCR comes from a woman aged 50 to 65 who had recovered from COVID-19. This sequence joins TRBV7-9 and TRBJ1-2; 7 bases are shared with TRBD1. Sequenced sample: PBMCs or T cells enriched from blood (not recorded which). The CDR3 here is CASSPGQERGYTF. CDR3 sequence (DNA): TGTGCCAGCAGCCCTGGACAGGAGAGAGGCTACACCTTC.